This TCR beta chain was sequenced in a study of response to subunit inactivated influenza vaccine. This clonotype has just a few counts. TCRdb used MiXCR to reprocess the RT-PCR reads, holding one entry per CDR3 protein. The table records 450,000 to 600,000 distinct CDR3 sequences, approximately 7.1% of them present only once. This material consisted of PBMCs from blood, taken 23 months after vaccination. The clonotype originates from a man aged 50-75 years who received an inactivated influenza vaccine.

Here the CDR3 DNA reads TGTGCCAGCAGCTTCACCCGACTAGCGCGGAACACCGGGGAGCTGTTTTTT. Residues: CASSFTRLARNTGELFF. The genes are TRBV7-9 and TRBJ2-2; 8 nucleotides line up with TRBD2. Germline loops: CDR1 SEHNR, CDR2 FQNEAQ (reference sequence). The junction had 7 bases not matched to a gene; V was cut back by 3 bases and J by 1 base. CDR3 length: 17 residues. Variable domain in full (rest from reference TRBV7-9 and TRBJ2-2): DTGVSQNPRHKITKRGQNVTFRCDPISEHNRLYWYRQTLGQGPEFLTYFQNEAQLEKSRLLSDRFSAERPKGSFSTLEIQRTEQGDSAMYLCASSFTRLARNTGELFFGEGSRLTVL.